This is a list of T cell receptor beta chains from one sample in a study of shared clonotypes between healthy human individuals. Sequencing was performed with immunoSEQ multiplex PCR; in TCRdb, only in-frame clones are kept and a portion is missing. The sample yields about 1.5 million clones, 95% to 99% seen once. Material for sequencing was naive CD4+ T cells sorted from blood. All receptors derive from a young man in good health. CDR3s include the opening cysteine and the closing phenylalanine or tryptophan. A D gene is named only where the DNA matches it firmly. Where a row states a size, it is once, few, many or the class of an expanded clone; other rows omit it.

j_call d_call v_call clone_size cdr3_aa cdr3_nt
TRBJ1-5 . TRBV10-3 . CAISDGGQPQHF TGTGCCATCAGTGACGGTGGACAGCCCCAGCATTTT
TRBJ2-3 TRBD2 TRBV7-9 . CASSPGLATDTQYF TGTGCCAGCAGCCCCGGACTAGCCACAGATACGCAGTATTTT
TRBJ1-1 . TRBV20-1 . CSASFIEAFF TGCAGTGCTAGTTTTATTGAAGCTTTCTTT
TRBJ2-7 . TRBV2 . CASGGAATSYEQYF TGTGCCAGCGGCGGAGCGGCGACCTCCTACGAGCAGTACTTC
TRBJ2-7 TRBD2 TRBV9 once CASSVAILAGSYEQYF TGTGCCAGCAGCGTAGCTATCCTAGCGGGGTCCTACGAGCAGTACTTC
TRBJ1-5 . TRBV18 . CASSPGRWEYSNQPQHF TGTGCCAGCTCACCCGGGAGGTGGGAATATAGCAATCAGCCCCAGCATTTT
TRBJ2-7 TRBD1 TRBV7-9 . CASTGSGGYEQYF TGTGCCAGCACTGGTTCAGGGGGATACGAGCAGTACTTC
TRBJ2-1 . TRBV7-2 . CASSFSRGTYNEQFF TGTGCCAGCAGCTTCTCAAGGGGGACCTACAATGAGCAGTTCTTC
TRBJ2-3 . TRBV19 . CASSRQRSTDTQYF TGTGCCAGTAGTAGACAGCGCAGCACAGATACGCAGTATTTT
TRBJ2-5 TRBD2 TRBV18 . CASSPLASGREETQYF TGTGCCAGCTCACCACTGGCTAGCGGGAGGGAAGAGACCCAGTACTTC
TRBJ2-7 . TRBV5-1 . CASSLVALTPYEQYF TGCGCCAGCAGCTTGGTGGCGCTTACACCCTACGAGCAGTACTTC
TRBJ2-4 . TRBV11-2 . CASSLGSNIQYF TGTGCCAGCAGCTTAGGCTCAAACATTCAGTACTTC
TRBJ1-1 TRBD1 TRBV5-1 . CASSAGQGAWVTEAFF TGCGCCAGCAGCGCGGGACAGGGGGCGTGGGTTACTGAAGCTTTCTTT
TRBJ2-6 . TRBV18 once CASSPPDKPVKLLTF TGTGCCAGCTCACCACCTGACAAGCCAGTGAAGCTCCTGACTTTC
TRBJ1-3 TRBD1 TRBV30 . CAWSTGGSGNTIYF TGTGCCTGGAGTACAGGGGGCTCTGGAAACACCATATATTTT
TRBJ1-1 TRBD1 TRBV28 once CASSFFRGGRNTEAFF TGTGCCAGCAGTTTTTTCAGGGGGGGACGAAACACTGAAGCTTTCTTT
TRBJ2-5 TRBD2 TRBV5-1 . CASHQGLAQMWGETQYF TGCGCCAGCCACCAGGGACTAGCCCAAATGTGGGGAGAGACCCAGTACTTC
TRBJ2-1 . TRBV5-1 . CASSFGGQGNNEQFF TGCGCCAGCAGCTTCGGAGGTCAGGGAAACAATGAGCAGTTCTTC
TRBJ1-4 . TRBV7-2 . CASSLDRANEKLFF TGTGCCAGCAGCTTAGACAGAGCCAATGAAAAACTGTTTTTT
TRBJ2-1 . TRBV5-4 once CASSLVGNSYNEQFF TGTGCCAGCAGCCTGGTGGGGAACTCCTACAATGAGCAGTTCTTC
TRBJ2-3 TRBD2 TRBV19 . CASSSRTSGSPDTQYF TGTGCCAGTAGTTCAAGGACTAGCGGGAGCCCAGATACGCAGTATTTT
TRBJ2-7 . TRBV20-1 . CSARRLHEQYF TGCAGTGCTAGGAGGCTCCACGAGCAGTACTTC
TRBJ2-2 . TRBV11-3 once CASSSRGTGELFF TGTGCCAGCAGCTCTCGAGGTACCGGGGAGCTGTTTTTT
TRBJ2-2 . TRBV9 . CASSVISGELFF TGTGCCAGCAGCGTAATCTCCGGGGAGCTGTTTTTT
TRBJ2-1 . TRBV19 . CAVRQVATGEQFF TGTGCCGTCAGACAGGTCGCTACGGGTGAGCAGTTCTTC
TRBJ2-5 TRBD2 TRBV4-2 . CASSQELAGGGETQYF TGTGCCAGCAGCCAGGAGCTAGCGGGAGGAGGAGAGACCCAGTACTTC
TRBJ2-4 TRBD2 TRBV9 . CASSTWELAFIMAKNIQYF TGTGCCAGCAGCACCTGGGAACTAGCGTTTATTATGGCCAAAAACATTCAGTACTTC
TRBJ1-1 . TRBV10-3 once CATAGGDGGYTEAFF TGTGCCACGGCGGGGGGGGACGGAGGCTACACTGAAGCTTTCTTT
TRBJ2-4 . TRBV5-1 . CASSLAGGAKNIQYF TGCGCCAGCAGCTTGGCCGGGGGAGCCAAAAACATTCAGTACTTC
TRBJ2-7 TRBD1 TRBV6-1 . CASSERGPIRTDF TGTGCCAGCAGTGAAAGGGGGCCTATCCGCACGGACTTC
TRBJ2-7 TRBD1 TRBV9 . CASSFGTGNEQYF TGTGCCAGCAGCTTCGGGACAGGGAACGAGCAGTACTTC
TRBJ2-1 TRBD2 TRBV5-1 . CASSPPTSGSSYNEQFF TGCGCCAGCAGCCCTCCGACTAGCGGGAGCTCCTACAATGAGCAGTTCTTC
TRBJ1-1 . TRBV9 once CASSLGQALGTEAFF TGTGCCAGCAGCCTCGGACAAGCTCTAGGCACTGAAGCTTTCTTT
TRBJ2-5 . TRBV5-1 once CASSSLLRETQYF TGCGCCAGCAGCTCCCTCCTCCGGGAGACCCAGTACTTC
TRBJ1-1 . TRBV5-1 . CASSPPGRGITEAFF TGCGCCAGCAGCCCCCCGGGGAGGGGTATTACTGAAGCTTTCTTT
TRBJ2-7 TRBD2 TRBV6-5 . CASSRGRSTYEQYF TGTGCCAGCAGCCGCGGGAGATCAACCTACGAGCAGTACTTC
TRBJ2-2 TRBD2 TRBV2 . CASSVLASGGTGELFF TGTGCCAGCAGTGTGTTGGCTAGCGGCGGCACCGGGGAGCTGTTTTTT
TRBJ2-5 TRBD2 TRBV5-8 . CASSLGTSGTPETQYF TGTGCCAGCAGCTTGGGGACTAGCGGGACCCCAGAGACCCAGTACTTC
TRBJ1-1 . TRBV19 few CASCAKPNTEAFF TGTGCCAGTTGTGCCAAGCCCAACACTGAAGCTTTCTTT
TRBJ2-2 . TRBV30 . CAWSLLATGELFF TGTGCCTGGAGTCTCCTGGCGACGGGGGAGCTGTTTTTT
TRBJ2-7 . TRBV7-2 once CASSLSLPGAYEQYF TGTGCCAGCAGCTTATCTTTGCCGGGAGCCTACGAGCAGTACTTC
TRBJ1-5 . TRBV10-2 . CASSESAGGNQPQHF TGCGCCAGCAGTGAGTCGGCAGGGGGCAATCAGCCCCAGCATTTT
TRBJ2-7 TRBD1 TRBV18 . CASSPLQGAHEQYF TGTGCCAGCTCACCATTACAGGGGGCCCACGAGCAGTACTTC
TRBJ2-3 . TRBV7-2 . CASSSSPSYTQYF TGTGCCAGCAGCTCTAGCCCCTCGTATACGCAGTATTTT
TRBJ2-7 . TRBV11-2 . CASSLVSGGSYEQYF TGTGCCAGCAGCTTAGTAAGCGGAGGCTCCTACGAGCAGTACTTC
TRBJ2-1 . TRBV21-1 once CASSIQRLGSYNEQFF TGTGCCAGCAGCATACAGAGACTTGGGTCCTACAATGAGCAGTTCTTC